Shown below are 29 T cell receptor beta chains from a single sample sequenced in a study of lymphopenia after photon versus proton radiotherapy. Profiling relied on immunoSEQ multiplex PCR, and the TCRdb table lists in-frame clones only, not all of them. Among 89,000 or so clones listed, 65% to 85% were seen once. This sample comprised peripheral blood, obtained from a patient treated with proton-based radiotherapy. The receptors stem from a man aged 60 to 69 with pancreatic cancer.

In this sample, this clone turned up a few times. The V and J genes are TRBV19 and TRBJ2-1; D perhaps matches TRBD2 (6 bases). The CDR3 contains 14 residues. The V end lost 3 bases, the J end lost 9 bases, and 15 bases lay between the germline ends. Germline V CDR1 and CDR2: LNHDA, SQIVND (reference sequence). The CDR3 loop reads CASSIKAEGVEQFF. The CDR3 coding sequence is TGTGCCAGTAGTATTAAAGCGGAGGGCGTTGAGCAGTTCTTC.

This chain connects TRBV7-3 to TRBJ1-1, with TRBD1 matching 7 bases. This CDR3 region has 13 residues. Germline trimming cut 4 bases from V and 8 bases from J; bases unmatched to any gene: 7. Germline loops: CDR1 SGHTA, CDR2 FQGTGA. The CDR3 bases are TGTGCCAGCAGCTCTTCAGGGGGGCTCGAAGCTTTCTTT. This sequence encodes CASSSSGGLEAFF.

The chain has TRBV18 and TRBJ1-5; weak D call: TRBD1 (5 bases). CDR3 length equals 13 residues. The V and J ends lost 3 bases and 3 bases respectively, with 6 bases between them. Germline V gives CDR1 KGHSH, CDR2 LQKENI. The CDR3 sequence is CASSPGTNQPQHF. CDR3 DNA sequence: TGTGCCAGCTCACCCGGGACCAATCAGCCCCAGCATTTT.

The chain recombines TRBV6-1 with TRBJ1-2, with unresolved D. V gave up 6 bases and J gave up 5 bases, with 10 bases separating them. Per the germline V gene, CDR1 is MNHNS and CDR2 is SASEGT. CDR3 length equals 12 residues. The CDR3 DNA reads as TGTGCCAGCAGCGATACACATTATGGCTACACCTTC. Residues: CASSDTHYGYTF.

V usage is TRBV7-9 and J usage is TRBJ2-7; 12 bases agree with TRBD1. The length of the CDR3 is 14 residues. Germline CDR1 is SEHNR and CDR2 is FQNEAQ (reference sequence). The trim removed 5 bases at V and 6 bases at J, leaving 5 bases unmatched. CDR3 amino acids: CASSRGQGAFEQYF. In nucleotides, the CDR3 is TGTGCCAGCAGCCGGGGACAGGGGGCGTTCGAGCAGTACTTC.

The chain uses TRBV5-1 and TRBJ2-3, with 8 nucleotides matching TRBD2. Trimming removed 4 bases from V and 3 bases from J; junction bases left unmatched: 10. Per the germline V gene, CDR1 is SGHRS and CDR2 is YFSETQ. The CDR3 consists of 16 residues. The CDR3 reads CASSPNSGIFTDTQYF. The CDR3 DNA reads TGCGCCAGCAGCCCCAATAGCGGGATCTTTACAGATACGCAGTATTTT. The entire variable domain, with the rest obtained from reference TRBV5-1 and TRBJ2-3, is as follows: KAGVTQTPRYLIKTRGQQVTLSCSPISGHRSVSWYQQTPGQGLQFLFEYFSETQRNKGNFPGRFSGRQFSNSRSEMNVSTLELGDSALYLCASSPNSGIFTDTQYFGPGTRLTVL.

The chain employs TRBV9 and TRBJ1-3, with D possibly matching TRBD1 (5 bases). The CDR3 length is 14 residues. V shed 3 bases and J shed 4 bases, with 11 bases lying between them. Germline assignment: CDR1 SGDLS and CDR2 YYNGEE. The CDR3 spells CASSASPGGNTIYF. The CDR3 DNA reads TGTGCCAGCAGCGCCAGTCCAGGGGGAAACACCATATATTTT.

The V and J genes are TRBV21-1 and TRBJ2-3; TRBD2 is the table's D call, not checked against the DNA. TRBV21-1 is designated a pseudogene. CDR3 length equals 16 residues. CDR3 loop: CASSRRGSPRADTQYF. The CDR3 nucleotides are TGTGCCAGCAGCAGGAGGGGCAGTCCCCGGGCAGATACGCAGTATTTT.

V and J are TRBV11-3 and TRBJ2-7; no definite D call. Germline lookup yields CDR1 SGHNT and CDR2 YENEEA. This CDR3 comprises 18 residues. V lost 3 bases and J 3 bases, leaving 24 bases between the germline ends. The CDR3 sequence: CASSLLQVTEWRRYEQYF. In nucleotides, the CDR3 is TGTGCCAGCAGCTTGCTCCAGGTGACGGAGTGGAGACGCTACGAGCAGTACTTC.

The J gene is TRBJ1-3, the V gene TRBV9; 8 bases line up with TRBD1. The CDR3 is 15 residues long. The germline CDR1 and CDR2 sequences are SGDLS and YYNGEE. V gave up 4 bases and J gave up 4 bases; unmatched junction bases: 7. The CDR3 is CASSSDRDRGNTIYF. The CDR3 bases are TGTGCCAGCAGCTCAGATAGGGACAGGGGAAACACCATATATTTT.

This chain joins TRBV30 and TRBJ2-2; 7 positions match TRBD1. CDR3 length: 14 residues. V shed 4 bases and J 5 bases; nucleotides not matched to a gene: 7. Germline V CDR1 and CDR2: GTSNPN, SVGIG (reference sequence). CDR3: CAWNWDSRTGELFF. In nucleotides, the CDR3 is TGTGCCTGGAATTGGGACAGTAGGACCGGGGAGCTGTTTTTT.

This clone was observed a handful of times. This chain joins TRBV7-9 and TRBJ1-2; a possible D gene is TRBD1 (6 bases). Germline V gene data show CDR1 as SEHNR and CDR2 as FQNEAQ (reference sequence). Trimming cost V 6 bases and J 8 bases, with 10 bases left between them. This CDR3 contains 11 residues. The CDR3, as DNA: TGTGCCAGCAGTCTCGACAGGGGCTACACCTTC. This sequence encodes CASSLDRGYTF. Full variable domain (outside the CDR3, taken from reference TRBV7-9 and TRBJ1-2): DTGVSQNPRHKITKRGQNVTFRCDPISEHNRLYWYRQTLGQGPEFLTYFQNEAQLEKSRLLSDRFSAERPKGSFSTLEIQRTEQGDSAMYLCASSLDRGYTFGSGTRLTVV.

The chain uses TRBV11-3 and TRBJ1-1; 9 bases line up with TRBD1. The CDR3 consists of 17 residues. With V trimmed by 1 base and J by 1 base, 7 bases remained unmatched. CDR1 and CDR2 from the germline V gene are SGHNT and YENEEA. CDR3 residues: CASSLGDRAQRNTEAFF. CDR3 nucleotides: TGTGCCAGCAGCTTAGGGGACAGGGCCCAGCGGAACACTGAAGCTTTCTTT.

The CDR3 is CASSPRQFSVNEQFF. CDR3 sequence (DNA): TGTGCCAGCAGCCCAAGACAATTTAGCGTGAATGAGCAGTTCTTC. The rearrangement joins TRBV7-2 to TRBJ2-1, with D perhaps matching TRBD2 (5 bases). The CDR3 sequence is 15 residues long. Germline-derived CDR1 and CDR2 are SGHTA and FQGNSA. Trimming pared 5 bases from V and 7 bases from J, leaving 18 bases between.

The CDR3 DNA reads as TGTGCCTGGAGTGGCGGTTTGGACACTGAAGCTTTCTTT. Its translation is CAWSGGLDTEAFF. V and J are TRBV30 and TRBJ1-1; D is uncertain. Germline loops: CDR1 GTSNPN, CDR2 SVGIG (reference sequence). Trimming removed 1 base at V and 3 bases at J, with 9 bases between. CDR3 length: 13 residues. The full variable domain, with the rest looked up from reference TRBV30 and TRBJ1-1, is SQTIHQWPATLVQPVGSPLSLECTVEGTSNPNLYWYRQAAGRGLQLLFYSVGIGQISSEVPQNLSASRPQDRQFILSSKKLLLSDSGFYLCAWSGGLDTEAFFGQGTRLTVV.

V is TRBV25-1 and J is TRBJ2-3; D gene unclear. Trimming removed 5 bases from V and 2 bases from J, with 11 bases in between. Germline V gives CDR1 MGHDK, CDR2 SYGVNS. The CDR3 consists of 14 residues. The CDR3 nucleotides are TGTGCCAGCAGTTACCTAATTAACACAGATACGCAGTATTTT. It translates to CASSYLINTDTQYF. Drawing the rest from reference TRBV25-1 and TRBJ2-3, the complete variable domain is EADIYQTPRYLVIGTGKKITLECSQTMGHDKMYWYQQDPGMELHLIHYSYGVNSTEKGDLSSESTVSRIRTEHFPLTLESARPSHTSQYLCASSYLINTDTQYFGPGTRLTVL.

The chain joins TRBV7-6 to TRBJ2-3; no clear D. CDR3 size: 17 residues. V was shortened by 1 base and J by 2 bases, with 16 bases between the two germline ends. The germline gives CDR1 SGHVS, CDR2 FNYEAQ. The CDR3 DNA reads as TGTGCCAGCAGCTTAGGAACGACCGCAAGCATCACAGATACGCAGTATTTT. Its translation is CASSLGTTASITDTQYF.

This chain connects TRBV28 to TRBJ1-4; 10 nucleotides agree with TRBD1. The germline V gene encodes CDR1 MDHEN and CDR2 SYDVKM. This CDR3 region has 13 residues. With V trimmed by 8 bases and J by 8 bases, 5 bases remained unmatched. The chain's CDR3 is CASSGTGVEKLFF. CDR3 DNA: TGTGCCAGCTCCGGGACAGGGGTAGAAAAACTGTTTTTT.

The V call is TRBV28, the J call TRBJ2-6, with 10 positions matching TRBD1. CDR3 length: 16 amino acids. The germline V gene encodes CDR1 MDHEN and CDR2 SYDVKM. J gave up 5 bases and V 7 bases, and 8 bases lay outside the gene matches. The CDR3 DNA is TGTGCCAGCACTGGGACAGGGGCTTGGCGGGCCAACGTCCTGACTTTC. It is translated as CASTGTGAWRANVLTF.

The rearrangement links TRBV29-1 to TRBJ1-5; D is unclear. Germline CDR1 reads SQVTM; CDR2 reads ANQGSEA. CDR3 size: 13 residues. The ends were cut back, 2 bases at V and 4 bases at J, with 9 bases in the middle. The CDR3 sequence is CSVESWVNQPQHF. The CDR3 DNA reads as TGCAGCGTTGAATCATGGGTAAATCAGCCCCAGCATTTT.

The sample holds one count of this clone. The J gene is TRBJ1-3, the V gene TRBV6-5; 7 bases are shared with TRBD1. Germline CDR1 MNHEY, CDR2 SVGAGI. J lost 0 bases, V lost 6 bases, and 5 bases had no gene match. The length of the CDR3 is 15 residues. CDR3 nucleotides: TGTGCCAGCAGCCAGGGGGTCCCCTCTGGAAACACCATATATTTT. The encoded protein is CASSQGVPSGNTIYF.

The CDR3: CASSPLDGGSYNEQFF. The CDR3 DNA follows: TGTGCCAGCAGCCCTCTGGACGGGGGCTCCTACAATGAGCAGTTCTTC. This sequence joins TRBV7-9 and TRBJ2-1; D possibly corresponds to TRBD2 (6 bases). This CDR3 has 16 residues. The V end was cut by 5 bases, the J end by 0 bases, with 14 bases between. Germline V CDR1 and CDR2: SEHNR, FQNEAQ (reference sequence).

This clone appeared a few times. This chain uses TRBV11-3 with TRBJ2-7, with D perhaps TRBD1 (6 bases). V was trimmed by 3 bases and J by 2 bases, leaving 11 bases between them. Germline V gene data show CDR1 as SGHNT and CDR2 as YENEEA. The CDR3 runs to 14 residues. CDR3 in amino acids: CASSFNRAAYEQYF. The CDR3 DNA is TGTGCCAGCAGCTTCAACAGGGCAGCCTACGAGCAGTACTTC.

This sequence joins TRBV27 and TRBJ1-4, with D perhaps TRBD1 (5 bases). Trimming took off 0 bases at V and 8 bases at J, with 10 bases between the two ends. The CDR3 spans 14 residues. Germline loops: CDR1 MNHEY, CDR2 SMNVEV (reference sequence). This CDR3 reads CASSLSGGREKLFF. In nucleotides, the CDR3 is TGTGCCAGCAGTTTATCGGGGGGAAGGGAAAAACTGTTTTTT.

The chain recombines TRBV6-5 with TRBJ2-2, with D unresolved. The CDR3 totals 12 residues. Germline loops: CDR1 MNHEY, CDR2 SVGAGI. The V gene lost 3 bases and the J gene lost 5 bases, with 4 bases spanning the gap. CDR3 coding DNA: TGTGCCAGCAGTTATAGAACCGGGGAGCTGTTTTTT. This translates into CASSYRTGELFF.

This clone occurred once. The chain employs TRBV25-1 and TRBJ2-1, with 12 bases identical to TRBD2. Germline V lookup: CDR1 MGHDK, CDR2 SYGVNS. With 1 base clipped from V and 7 bases from J, the junction kept 5 bases outside the gene matches. The CDR3 has 16 amino acids. The CDR3 sequence: CASSESGTSGLNEQFF. Written as DNA, the CDR3 is TGTGCCAGCAGTGAATCAGGGACTAGCGGGTTGAATGAGCAGTTCTTC.

A single count supports this clone. Written as DNA, the CDR3 is TGTGCCAGCATCAAGGCTTCGGCTAGCGGGAGGGCCTACGAGCAGTACTTC. It yields the protein CASIKASASGRAYEQYF. The chain uses TRBV28 and TRBJ2-7; 12 nucleotides align to TRBD2. The V segment lost 7 bases and the J segment 2 bases; nucleotides outside the gene matches: 12. Germline V gene lookup returns CDR1 MDHEN and CDR2 SYDVKM. The CDR3 loop spans 17 amino acids.

Only a few counts were recorded for this clone. The chain joins TRBV7-2 to TRBJ2-1; the D is unclear. In germline, CDR1 is SGHTA, CDR2 FQGNSA. The CDR3 spans 11 residues. V lost 3 bases, J lost 10 bases, and 7 bases lay in between. Written as DNA, the CDR3 is TGTGCCAGCAGCTTCCAGCTCGAGCAGTTCTTC. It codes for CASSFQLEQFF.

This chain uses TRBV28 with TRBJ2-1; D is uncertain. The ends were cut back, 3 bases at V and 9 bases at J, with 18 bases in the middle. The CDR3 contains 15 residues. CDR1 is MDHEN, CDR2 SYDVKM, per germline. As DNA, the CDR3 is TGTGCCAGCAGTTTCTACCGGACGGTTTTTTCTGAGCAGTTCTTC. Protein sequence: CASSFYRTVFSEQFF.